The T cell receptor beta chain under discussion was sequenced for a study of T-cell memory formation after mild COVID-19. Study context: Clusters of TCRs were largely donor specific.

This clonotype occurred a few times. Its antigen is undetermined. There are 16 residues in the CDR3. Germline V CDR1 and CDR2: LNHNV, YYDKDF (reference sequence). V was pared by 4 bases and J by 0 bases, with 5 bases of the junction left unmatched. Via MiXCR, TCRdb re-called the 5' RACE reads, giving one row per CDR3 protein. The top ten clones hold 40% to 45% of a sample with 89,000 or so distinct CDR3 sequences, more than 10% of them seen once. General study points: Clones that contracted from day 15 to 85 had balanced CD4/CD8; later expanders were CD4+ biased. Pre-infection memory held some responding clones, suggesting pre-existing cross-reactive T cells responded.

Specimen: PBMCs or a T cell subset sorted from them (not recorded which). V and J are TRBV15 and TRBJ2-2; TRBD1 aligns across 7 bases. This clonotype was sampled from a man aged 18 to 29 who had mild COVID-19 (a few samples of this study predate the infection). Cell type and time point are not known. CDR3 sequence (DNA): TGTGCCACCAGCATAAGGGACAGCGCGAACACCGGGGAGCTGTTTTTT. Translation gives CATSIRDSANTGELFF.